Listed below are T cell receptor beta chains from one sample, sequenced in a study of blood T cell repertoires in COVID-19. TCRdb's table, derived via immunoSEQ multiplex PCR, lists solely in-frame clones and lacks some. The data contain roughly 330,000 clones, more than 70% of them singletons. The sample consisted of peripheral blood. The source of these receptors is a woman aged 45-59 years with acute or convalescent COVID-19. Each CDR3 is given with its conserved first and last residue. Fields, in order: V gene, J gene, clone size, D gene, CDR3 DNA, CDR3 protein. The D gene is left open where the match is weak. Clone sizes are given selectively: once, few, many, or a class where the clone is expanded.

V gene: TRBV5-1; J gene: TRBJ2-5; clone size: -; D gene: -; CDR3 DNA: TGCGCCAGCAGCTCGGGGGCAGGGGAGGGTGAGACCCAGTACTTC; CDR3 protein: CASSSGAGEGETQYF
V gene: TRBV14; J gene: TRBJ1-2; clone size: once; D gene: TRBD1; CDR3 DNA: TGTGCCAGCAGTAGGGACAGGGGATATGGCTACACCTTC; CDR3 protein: CASSRDRGYGYTF
V gene: TRBV5-1; J gene: TRBJ2-2; clone size: -; D gene: TRBD2; CDR3 DNA: TGCGCCAGCAGCTTAGGGCGGGAGTTCGGCACCGGGGAGCTGTTTTTT; CDR3 protein: CASSLGREFGTGELFF
V gene: TRBV7-2; J gene: TRBJ2-7; clone size: -; D gene: -; CDR3 DNA: TGTGCCAGCAGCTTAGCTTTGGCAGATATATACGAGCAGTACTTC; CDR3 protein: CASSLALADIYEQYF
V gene: TRBV6-5; J gene: TRBJ2-1; clone size: -; D gene: -; CDR3 DNA: TGTGCCAGCAGTAACCCCGGGACTCCCGTTAGTGAGCAGTTCTTC; CDR3 protein: CASSNPGTPVSEQFF
V gene: TRBV30; J gene: TRBJ1-1; clone size: -; D gene: -; CDR3 DNA: TGTGCCTGGCGCGATGATCGAGGGAACACTGAAGCTTTCTTT; CDR3 protein: CAWRDDRGNTEAFF
V gene: TRBV5-1; J gene: TRBJ1-1; clone size: -; D gene: -; CDR3 DNA: TGCGCCAGCAGCTTATTACAGGTGACTGAAGCTTTCTTT; CDR3 protein: CASSLLQVTEAFF
V gene: TRBV5-8; J gene: TRBJ1-5; clone size: few; D gene: TRBD1; CDR3 DNA: TGTGCCAGCAGCCTGAGGGACAGGTTTGATCAGCCCCAGCATTTT; CDR3 protein: CASSLRDRFDQPQHF
V gene: TRBV7-2; J gene: TRBJ1-2; clone size: -; D gene: -; CDR3 DNA: TGTGCCAGCAGCTTAGGAGGTCTATATGGCTACACCTTC; CDR3 protein: CASSLGGLYGYTF
V gene: TRBV4-1; J gene: TRBJ2-1; clone size: -; D gene: -; CDR3 DNA: TGCGCCAGCAGCCCCATTGTAGGGGGTGACAATGAGCAGTTCTTC; CDR3 protein: CASSPIVGGDNEQFF
V gene: TRBV6-5; J gene: TRBJ2-3; clone size: -; D gene: TRBD1; CDR3 DNA: TGTGCCAGCGCCCCCAGGGGGCAGACAGATACGCAGTATTTT; CDR3 protein: CASAPRGQTDTQYF
V gene: TRBV18; J gene: TRBJ2-2; clone size: -; D gene: TRBD2; CDR3 DNA: TGTGCCAGCTCATCGAGACTAGCGGGGACTTACACCGGGGAGCTGTTTTTT; CDR3 protein: CASSSRLAGTYTGELFF
V gene: TRBV5-1; J gene: TRBJ1-2; clone size: -; D gene: TRBD1; CDR3 DNA: TGCGCCAGCAGCTTGGGCCCCCCAGGGGGTGATGGCTACACCTTC; CDR3 protein: CASSLGPPGGDGYTF
V gene: TRBV6-4; J gene: TRBJ2-1; clone size: -; D gene: TRBD1; CDR3 DNA: TGTGCCAGCAGTGACGGACAGGGGGCTATCGATGAGCAGTTCTTC; CDR3 protein: CASSDGQGAIDEQFF
V gene: TRBV7-3; J gene: TRBJ2-3; clone size: once; D gene: TRBD2; CDR3 DNA: TGTGCCAGCAGCTTGCTAGCGGGAGGGATGGATACGCAGTATTTT; CDR3 protein: CASSLLAGGMDTQYF
V gene: TRBV7-9; J gene: TRBJ2-2; clone size: few; D gene: -; CDR3 DNA: TGTGCCAGCAGCTTAGCGAGTCAGGGGTGGACCGGGGAGCTGTTTTTT; CDR3 protein: CASSLASQGWTGELFF
V gene: TRBV25-1; J gene: TRBJ2-5; clone size: -; D gene: -; CDR3 DNA: TGTGCCAGCAGCTATTCCGGGATTAGACAAGAGACCCAGTACTTC; CDR3 protein: CASSYSGIRQETQYF
V gene: TRBV12-3/TRBV12-4; J gene: TRBJ1-1; clone size: -; D gene: -; CDR3 DNA: TGTGCCAGCAGGGAAGGGAGTGAAGCTTTCTTT; CDR3 protein: CASREGSEAFF
V gene: TRBV24-1; J gene: TRBJ1-1; clone size: -; D gene: -; CDR3 DNA: TGTGCCACCAGTGACCCCGCAACAGGGAACACTGAAGCTTTCTTT; CDR3 protein: CATSDPATGNTEAFF
V gene: TRBV7-9; J gene: TRBJ1-6; clone size: few; D gene: -; CDR3 DNA: TGTGCCAGCAGCCAGACGGAGGATTCACCCCTCCACTTT; CDR3 protein: CASSQTEDSPLHF
V gene: TRBV3-1/TRBV3-2; J gene: TRBJ1-1; clone size: -; D gene: -; CDR3 DNA: TGTGCCAGCAGCCCTTTAATACAGAACACTGAAGCTTTCTTT; CDR3 protein: CASSPLIQNTEAFF
V gene: TRBV25-1; J gene: TRBJ1-4; clone size: -; D gene: -; CDR3 DNA: TGTGCCAGCGCCGACCCCAGGGTACCTAATGAAAAACTGTTTTTT; CDR3 protein: CASADPRVPNEKLFF
V gene: TRBV5-1; J gene: TRBJ1-1; clone size: few; D gene: -; CDR3 DNA: TGCGCCAGCAGCCCTGCAATGGAGGACACTGAAGCTTTCTTT; CDR3 protein: CASSPAMEDTEAFF
V gene: TRBV7-3; J gene: TRBJ1-3; clone size: -; D gene: TRBD1; CDR3 DNA: TGTGCCAGCAGCTCCTCACCGGGACAGGGGTTTGGAAACACCATATATTTT; CDR3 protein: CASSSSPGQGFGNTIYF
V gene: TRBV5-1; J gene: TRBJ2-3; clone size: -; D gene: TRBD2; CDR3 DNA: TGCGCCAGCAGCTTAGTTGCCGCGGGAGTGGAAGATACGCAGTATTTT; CDR3 protein: CASSLVAAGVEDTQYF
V gene: TRBV30; J gene: TRBJ1-1; clone size: -; D gene: -; CDR3 DNA: TGTGCCTGGAGTCTCAGGGTCGCGAACACTGAAGCTTTCTTT; CDR3 protein: CAWSLRVANTEAFF
V gene: TRBV5-1; J gene: TRBJ1-1; clone size: -; D gene: -; CDR3 DNA: TGCGCCAGCAGCGAATTACAGCAGGGGAACACTGAAGCTTTCTTT; CDR3 protein: CASSELQQGNTEAFF
V gene: TRBV10-3; J gene: TRBJ2-3; clone size: -; D gene: -; CDR3 DNA: TGTGCCATCAGTGAGTGGAGGGGTTCAGATACGCAGTATTTT; CDR3 protein: CAISEWRGSDTQYF
V gene: TRBV7-2; J gene: TRBJ2-5; clone size: -; D gene: -; CDR3 DNA: TGTGCCAGCAGGCCCCTTGGGCCAGGAGAGACCCAGTACTTC; CDR3 protein: CASRPLGPGETQYF
V gene: TRBV3-1/TRBV3-2; J gene: TRBJ1-1; clone size: -; D gene: -; CDR3 DNA: TGTGCCAGCAGCCCACGGGGAGTTACTGAAGCTTTCTTT; CDR3 protein: CASSPRGVTEAFF
V gene: TRBV14; J gene: TRBJ1-1; clone size: -; D gene: -; CDR3 DNA: TGTGCCAGCAGCCAAGATGTGTCGACTGAAGCTTTCTTT; CDR3 protein: CASSQDVSTEAFF
V gene: TRBV5-1; J gene: TRBJ1-4; clone size: -; D gene: TRBD1; CDR3 DNA: TGCGCCAGCAGCGAGGACAGGCCAGACAGGGGACTGTTTTTT; CDR3 protein: CASSEDRPDRGLFF
V gene: TRBV7-2; J gene: TRBJ1-6; clone size: -; D gene: -; CDR3 DNA: TGTGCCAGCAGCTTAGCGGCGCGGGCTTCACCCCTCCACTTT; CDR3 protein: CASSLAARASPLHF
V gene: TRBV9; J gene: TRBJ2-5; clone size: once; D gene: TRBD2; CDR3 DNA: TGTGCCAGCAGCCTGGGGGGGTTGGGGACCCAGTACTTC; CDR3 protein: CASSLGGLGTQYF
V gene: TRBV28; J gene: TRBJ1-6; clone size: -; D gene: -; CDR3 DNA: TGTGCCAGCAGTCCCCCCTTAGGGGGTGCATATTCACCCCTCCACTTT; CDR3 protein: CASSPPLGGAYSPLHF
V gene: TRBV4-2; J gene: TRBJ2-7; clone size: once; D gene: TRBD2; CDR3 DNA: TGTGCCAGCAGCCAGGACTATCTAGCGGGAGGCCGGTACGAGCAGTACTTC; CDR3 protein: CASSQDYLAGGRYEQYF
V gene: TRBV5-1; J gene: TRBJ1-5; clone size: -; D gene: -; CDR3 DNA: TGCGCCAGCAGCGCCTCAGGGGCCGATCAGCCCCAGCATTTT; CDR3 protein: CASSASGADQPQHF
V gene: TRBV5-4; J gene: TRBJ2-1; clone size: -; D gene: TRBD2; CDR3 DNA: TGTGCCAGCAGCTCGACTAGCGGGAGCTACAATGAGCAGTTCTTC; CDR3 protein: CASSSTSGSYNEQFF
V gene: TRBV24-1; J gene: TRBJ2-5; clone size: -; D gene: TRBD2; CDR3 DNA: TGTGCCACCAGTGACACTAGCGCACCCCAGACCCAGTACTTC; CDR3 protein: CATSDTSAPQTQYF
V gene: TRBV2; J gene: TRBJ2-3; clone size: -; D gene: TRBD2; CDR3 DNA: TGTGCCAGCAGTTTAGCGGGAGTTGTATCTGATACGCAGTATTTT; CDR3 protein: CASSLAGVVSDTQYF